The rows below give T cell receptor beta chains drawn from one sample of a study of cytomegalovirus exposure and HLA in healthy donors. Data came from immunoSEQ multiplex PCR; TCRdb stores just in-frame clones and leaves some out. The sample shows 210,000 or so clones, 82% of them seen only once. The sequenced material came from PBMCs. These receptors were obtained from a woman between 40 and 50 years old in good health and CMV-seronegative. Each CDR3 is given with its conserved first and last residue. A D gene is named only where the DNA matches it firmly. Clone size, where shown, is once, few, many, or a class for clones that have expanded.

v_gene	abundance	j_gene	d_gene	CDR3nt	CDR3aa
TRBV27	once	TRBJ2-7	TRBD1	TGTGCCAGCAGTCCGGGACAGGGTTACGAGCAGTACTTC	CASSPGQGYEQYF
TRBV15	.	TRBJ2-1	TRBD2	TGTGCCACCAGCAGCGGTCTAGCGGGGGGCGTTAATGAGCAGTTCTTC	CATSSGLAGGVNEQFF
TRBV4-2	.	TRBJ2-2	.	TGTGCCAGCAGCCAAGAGCGGCGGGGGCAAGGGGAGCTGTTTTTT	CASSQERRGQGELFF
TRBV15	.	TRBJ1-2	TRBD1	TGTGCCACCAGCAGAGATGGACAGGGGTCTACCGAGGCCTTC	CATSRDGQGSTEAF
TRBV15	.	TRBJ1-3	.	TGTGCCACCAGCAGAGAAAGCCCTGGAAACACCATATATTTT	CATSRESPGNTIYF
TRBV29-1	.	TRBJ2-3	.	TGCAGCGTTGGGCAGGACAGCCTCACAGATACGCAGTATTTT	CSVGQDSLTDTQYF
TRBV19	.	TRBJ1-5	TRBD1	TGTGCCAGTAGTCCAGGGGGCGCAGGCAATCAGCCCCAGCATTTT	CASSPGGAGNQPQHF
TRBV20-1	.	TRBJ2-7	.	TGCAGTGCTACCGTCCTTTACGAGCAGTACTTC	CSATVLYEQYF
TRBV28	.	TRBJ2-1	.	TGTGCCAGCAATTTAAGGAGAACCAACTCCTACAATGAGCAGTTCTTC	CASNLRRTNSYNEQFF
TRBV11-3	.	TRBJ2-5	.	TGTGCCAGCAGCTTAGACAGCCAAGAGACCCAGTACTTC	CASSLDSQETQYF
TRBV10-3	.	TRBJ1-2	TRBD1	TGTGCCACGGGACAGGGGAGCCAAGCTAACTATGGCTACACCTTC	CATGQGSQANYGYTF
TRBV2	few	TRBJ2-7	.	TGTGCCAGCAGCTGGGACACTCAATACGCCGAGCAGTACTTC	CASSWDTQYAEQYF
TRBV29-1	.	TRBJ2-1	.	TGCAGCGTTGCGGGGAATCTCTACAATGAGCAGTTCTTC	CSVAGNLYNEQFF
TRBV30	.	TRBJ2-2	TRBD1	TGTGCCTCCGGGACAGGGGACCGGACCGGGGAGCTGTTTTTT	CASGTGDRTGELFF
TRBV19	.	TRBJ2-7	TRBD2	TGTGCCAGTAGTCCCGGACTAGCGGGGGGGCGATCCTACGAGCAGTACTTC	CASSPGLAGGRSYEQYF
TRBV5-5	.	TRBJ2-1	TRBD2	TGTGCCAGCAGCTCGCCACTAGCGGCCCCTCGGGACAATGAGCAGTTCTTC	CASSSPLAAPRDNEQFF
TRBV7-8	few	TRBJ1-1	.	TGTGCCAGCAGTAGACAGGTGGCCACTGAAGCTTTCTTT	CASSRQVATEAFF
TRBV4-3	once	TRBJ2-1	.	TGCGCCAGCAGCCAAGGGAGCCTACAGGGCAATGAGCAGTTCTTC	CASSQGSLQGNEQFF
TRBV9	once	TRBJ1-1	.	TGTGCCAGCAGCCCCGGGTGGAACACTGAAGCTTTCTTT	CASSPGWNTEAFF
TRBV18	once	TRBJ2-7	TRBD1	TGTGCCAGCTCACCACAAGTTAAAGGGGGCATCTACGAGCAGTACTTC	CASSPQVKGGIYEQYF
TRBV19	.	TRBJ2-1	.	TGTGCCAGTACCTCCTTCTTAGAGAGCTCCTACAATGAGCAGTTCTTC	CASTSFLESSYNEQFF
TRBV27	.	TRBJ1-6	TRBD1	TGTGCCAGCAGTCCCTCCGGGACAGGGTATTCACCCCTCCACTTT	CASSPSGTGYSPLHF
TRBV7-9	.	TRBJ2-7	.	TGTGCCAGCAGCTTAAGAGACTTGGAGCGCGAGCAGTACTTC	CASSLRDLEREQYF
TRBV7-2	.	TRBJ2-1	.	TGTGCCAGCAGCGGAGGCGGTAGTGAATACAATGAGCAGTTCTTC	CASSGGGSEYNEQFF
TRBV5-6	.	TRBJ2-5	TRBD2	TGTGCCAGCAGCTTGGGGCTAGCGGGGCAAGAGACCCAGTACTTC	CASSLGLAGQETQYF
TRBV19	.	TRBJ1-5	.	TGTGCCAGGGGGGCGTTACAGGGTCGCAGCAATCAGCCCCAGCATTTT	CARGALQGRSNQPQHF
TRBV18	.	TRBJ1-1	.	TGTGCCAGCTCACCGAGGACAGTTCGTCCCACTGAAGCTTTCTTT	CASSPRTVRPTEAFF
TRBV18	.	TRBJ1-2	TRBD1	TGTGCCAGCTCACCAGGGGACAGGGAGTATGGCTACACCTTC	CASSPGDREYGYTF
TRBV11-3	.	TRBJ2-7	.	TGTGCCAGCCACGGGGGGCAGGGGAGCCCCTACGAGCAGTACTTC	CASHGGQGSPYEQYF
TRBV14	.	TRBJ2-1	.	TGTGCCAGCAGCCAAGTGTCCAACTACAATGAGCAGTTCTTC	CASSQVSNYNEQFF
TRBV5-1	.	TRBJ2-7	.	TGCGCCAGCAGCTTCGGGCCCCCCGGGGGCGAGCAGTACTTC	CASSFGPPGGEQYF
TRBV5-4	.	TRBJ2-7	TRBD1	TGTGCCAGCAGCGCGGGACAGGGGCTGTCCTACGAGCAGTACTTC	CASSAGQGLSYEQYF
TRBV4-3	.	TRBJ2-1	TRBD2	TGCGCCAGCAGCCAAGGACTAGCGGGGGGGCAAGATGAGCAGTTCTTC	CASSQGLAGGQDEQFF
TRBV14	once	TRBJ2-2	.	TGTGCCAGCAGCCAAGATCTAGCGACCGGGGAGCTGTTTTTT	CASSQDLATGELFF
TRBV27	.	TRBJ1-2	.	TGTGCCAGCAGTTTATCCAGGGGCGGAGGCTATGGCTACACCTTC	CASSLSRGGGYGYTF
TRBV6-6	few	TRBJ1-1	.	TGTGCCAGCGTCGTCCCGAACACTGAAGCTTTCTTT	CASVVPNTEAFF
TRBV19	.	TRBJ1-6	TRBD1	TGTGCCAGTAGTATGGGACAGGGGTATAATTCACCCCTCCACTTT	CASSMGQGYNSPLHF
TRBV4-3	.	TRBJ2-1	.	TGCGCCAGCAGCCAAGATTGGGCTCAGTCTGAGCAGTTCTTC	CASSQDWAQSEQFF
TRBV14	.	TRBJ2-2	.	TGTGCCAGCAGCACCTACGGCGGGGTCACCGGGGAGCTGTTTTTT	CASSTYGGVTGELFF
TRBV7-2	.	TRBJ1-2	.	TGTGCCAGCAGCTCTAGAGGCCGGACAGCCGACTATGGCTACACCTTC	CASSSRGRTADYGYTF